Below are 19 T cell receptor beta chains sequenced from a single sample in a study of blood T cell repertoires in COVID-19 (dated by TCRdb to 2020 to 2022). Libraries were prepared through the immunoSEQ multiplex PCR assay. TCRdb re-hosts the immuneACCESS table, in-frame sequences only. Its copies lack some clones; in the studies checked, an unresolved V gene accounts for under half of them, and the cause for the rest is not known. This sample holds 35,000 to 40,000 clones; 75% to 90% were observed only once. Clones ranked in the top ten supply roughly 18% of the sample. What was sequenced was peripheral blood. These receptors all come from a man aged 65 to 79 with acute or convalescent COVID-19.

This chain connects TRBV7-2 to TRBJ1-1; 8 bases are a match to TRBD1. Germline V CDR1 and CDR2: SGHTA, FQGNSA. V lost 5 bases, J lost 4 bases, and 3 bases stayed unmatched. The CDR3 has 13 residues. The CDR3 is CASSQGATTEAFF. The CDR3 region has the DNA TGTGCCAGCAGCCAGGGGGCGACCACTGAAGCTTTCTTT.

The rearrangement links TRBV7-2 to TRBJ1-6; D uncertain. From germline, CDR1 is SGHTA and CDR2 FQGNSA. The CDR3 is 13 amino acids. V lost 5 bases and J 8 bases, leaving 10 bases between the germline ends. CDR3: CASSPRVDSPLHF. CDR3 nucleotides: TGTGCCAGCAGCCCGAGGGTCGATTCACCCCTCCACTTT.

The chain combines TRBV9 with TRBJ1-4; 9 bases align to TRBD1. From germline, CDR1 is SGDLS and CDR2 YYNGEE. CDR3 length: 16 amino acids. With 2 bases clipped from V and 4 bases from J, the junction kept 6 bases outside the gene matches. The DNA for the CDR3 is TGTGCCAGCAGCGTCGGGACAGGGTTTAATAATGAAAAACTGTTTTTT. It encodes CASSVGTGFNNEKLFF.

The chain carries TRBV5-1 and TRBJ2-1, with 7 nucleotides matching TRBD1. Germline CDR1 reads SGHRS; CDR2 reads YFSETQ. The CDR3 is 14 amino acids. The V and J ends lost 4 bases and 7 bases, in that order; junction bases with no gene match: 8. The DNA of the CDR3 is TGCGCCAGCAGCATAGACAGGGACGCGAATGAGCAGTTCTTC. Its translation: CASSIDRDANEQFF.

The V gene is TRBV7-2, the J gene TRBJ2-7, with TRBD2 matching 7 bases. V was clipped by 1 base and J by 4 bases; unmatched bases: 13. The germline V gene has CDR1 SGHTA and CDR2 FQGNSA. CDR3 length: 17 amino acids. The CDR3 loop reads CASSLGPSSGPSYEQYF. CDR3 bases: TGTGCCAGCAGCTTAGGGCCTTCTAGCGGCCCTTCTTACGAGCAGTACTTC. The whole variable domain, remainder taken from reference TRBV7-2 and TRBJ2-7, is GAGVSQSPSNKVTEKGKDVELRCDPISGHTALYWYRQSLGQGLEFLIYFQGNSAPDKSGLPSDRFSAERTGGSVSTLTIQRTQQEDSAVYLCASSLGPSSGPSYEQYFGPGTRLTVT.

The table lists this clone with a count of one. This chain uses TRBV7-9 with TRBJ2-1; 10 nucleotides align to TRBD2. V shed 5 bases, J shed 0 bases, and the junction held 10 bases outside the gene matches. The CDR3 runs 18 residues. The germline V gene has CDR1 SEHNR and CDR2 FQNEAQ (reference sequence). CDR3 loop: CASSPRGTSGVSYNEQFF. The CDR3 DNA sequence: TGTGCCAGCAGCCCCAGAGGTACTAGCGGGGTCTCCTACAATGAGCAGTTCTTC.

The rearrangement joins TRBV5-4 to TRBJ1-5, with a weak D call TRBD1 (5 bases). This CDR3 is 13 amino acids long. Per the germline V gene, CDR1 is SGHNT and CDR2 is YYREEE (reference sequence). Between the trimmed V and J ends, which lost 0 bases and 12 bases, there was a span of 13 bases. The DNA for the CDR3 is TGTGCCAGCAGCTTGGATCACCAGGGAATCCAGCATTTT. Its protein product is CASSLDHQGIQHF.

The chain has TRBV4-2 and TRBJ1-4, with D possibly being TRBD1 (6 bases). This CDR3 region has 18 residues. V was cut by 0 bases and J by 8 bases, with 22 bases left in between. In germline, CDR1 is LGHNA, CDR2 YNFKEQ. CDR3 sequence reads: CASSQDNTGDTGREKLFF. CDR3 bases: TGTGCCAGCAGCCAAGATAATACCGGGGACACAGGACGGGAAAAACTGTTTTTT.

The chain is built from TRBV4-2 and TRBJ1-6; no firm D call. Germline loops: CDR1 LGHNA, CDR2 YNFKEQ. V dropped 4 bases and J dropped 8 bases, with 12 bases sitting between them. This CDR3 region has 14 residues. The CDR3 sequence: CASSLDERDSPLHF. DNA of the CDR3: TGTGCCAGCAGCCTGGATGAGAGGGATTCACCCCTCCACTTT.

This clone was counted between two and nine times. This chain connects TRBV3-1 (or the pseudogene TRBV3-2) to TRBJ2-7; 8 nucleotides align to TRBD2. The CDR3 loop spans 15 amino acids. The J segment lost 6 bases and the V segment lost 0 bases, leaving 7 bases of the junction unmatched. From germline, CDR1 is LGHDT and CDR2 YNNKEL (reference sequence). CDR3 residues: CASSQEPGRAGEQYF. In DNA form, the CDR3 reads TGTGCCAGCAGCCAAGAGCCCGGGAGGGCCGGCGAGCAGTACTTC.

The chain links TRBV5-1 to TRBJ2-2; 8 bases line up with TRBD2. Per the germline V gene, CDR1 is SGHRS and CDR2 is YFSETQ. There are 17 residues in the CDR3. J was trimmed by 6 bases and V by 4 bases; bases with no gene match: 14. CDR3 protein: CASSPLSSGSTPGELFF. The CDR3 nucleotides read TGCGCCAGCAGCCCTCTCTCCAGCGGGAGTACTCCCGGGGAGCTGTTTTTT.

This chain uses TRBV7-8 with TRBJ1-4; TRBD1 aligns across 9 bases. Germline CDR1 reads SGHVS; CDR2 reads FQNEAQ. The V segment lost 3 bases and the J segment 5 bases; nucleotides outside the gene matches: 1. The CDR3 covers 14 residues. The CDR3 DNA reads as TGTGCCAGCAGCTTGGGGACAGGGAATGAAAAACTGTTTTTT. Protein sequence: CASSLGTGNEKLFF.

The chain links TRBV5-1 to TRBJ2-3; D is perhaps TRBD2 (6 bases). CDR3 length equals 16 residues. Germline V gene data show CDR1 as SGHRS and CDR2 as YFSETQ. V lost 0 bases, J lost 5 bases, and 16 bases lay in between. In DNA form, the CDR3 reads TGCGCCAGCAGCTTGGAAGGTGCTAGCGAGGTAGATACGCAGTATTTT. As protein: CASSLEGASEVDTQYF.

The chain employs TRBV29-1 and TRBJ2-5, with D possibly matching TRBD2 (6 bases). The CDR3 is 11 residues long. Germline lookup yields CDR1 SQVTM and CDR2 ANQGSEA. Trimming shortened V by 8 bases and J by 5 bases, and 12 bases separated the two germline ends. This CDR3 is CSHSEGETQYF. The CDR3 DNA is TGCAGCCATTCGGAGGGGGAGACCCAGTACTTC.

The chain couples TRBV19 to TRBJ2-3; 9 bases map to TRBD1. V gave up 6 bases and J gave up 3 bases; unmatched junction bases: 1. CDR3 length: 13 residues. Germline assignment: CDR1 LNHDA and CDR2 SQIVND (reference sequence). The DNA of the CDR3 is TGTGCCAGTAGGGGGACAGGGACAGATACGCAGTATTTT. Translated: CASRGTGTDTQYF.

The chain has TRBV5-1 and TRBJ1-1, with D maybe TRBD1 (6 bases). Germline V gene sequence: CDR1 SGHRS, CDR2 YFSETQ. The CDR3 has 14 residues. V gave up 4 bases and J gave up 6 bases, with 16 bases separating them. The CDR3 nucleotides read TGCGCCAGCAGCACCGAACAGGGTGGCGCTGAAGCTTTCTTT. Protein: CASSTEQGGAEAFF. Full variable domain (missing parts from reference TRBV5-1 and TRBJ1-1): KAGVTQTPRYLIKTRGQQVTLSCSPISGHRSVSWYQQTPGQGLQFLFEYFSETQRNKGNFPGRFSGRQFSNSRSEMNVSTLELGDSALYLCASSTEQGGAEAFFGQGTRLTVV.

The chain carries TRBV5-1 and TRBJ2-7, with D possibly being TRBD1 (6 bases). The V and J ends lost 0 bases and 5 bases respectively, with 12 bases between them. In germline, CDR1 is SGHRS, CDR2 YFSETQ. This CDR3 has 14 residues. This chain's CDR3 is CASSLGDIDHEQYF. In DNA, the CDR3 is TGCGCCAGCAGCTTGGGGGACATCGACCACGAGCAGTACTTC.

The rearrangement joins TRBV6-6 to TRBJ1-2, with 8 nucleotides matching TRBD1. The CDR3 is 13 amino acids. Germline V CDR1 and CDR2: MNHNY, SVGAGI (reference sequence). With V trimmed by 6 bases and J by 8 bases, 8 bases remained unmatched. This chain's CDR3 is CASRDRVTAGYTF. The CDR3 nucleotides read TGTGCCAGCAGGGACAGGGTAACGGCGGGCTACACCTTC.

V gene TRBV19 combines with J gene TRBJ1-2; 7 bases are a match to TRBD1. The length of the CDR3 is 14 residues. The J segment lost 4 bases and the V segment lost 7 bases, leaving 9 bases of the junction unmatched. The V gene's germline CDR1 is LNHDA and CDR2 SQIVND (reference sequence). The CDR3 protein is CASNHDRAGYGYTF. In DNA, the CDR3 is TGTGCCAGTAACCATGACAGGGCCGGCTATGGCTACACCTTC.